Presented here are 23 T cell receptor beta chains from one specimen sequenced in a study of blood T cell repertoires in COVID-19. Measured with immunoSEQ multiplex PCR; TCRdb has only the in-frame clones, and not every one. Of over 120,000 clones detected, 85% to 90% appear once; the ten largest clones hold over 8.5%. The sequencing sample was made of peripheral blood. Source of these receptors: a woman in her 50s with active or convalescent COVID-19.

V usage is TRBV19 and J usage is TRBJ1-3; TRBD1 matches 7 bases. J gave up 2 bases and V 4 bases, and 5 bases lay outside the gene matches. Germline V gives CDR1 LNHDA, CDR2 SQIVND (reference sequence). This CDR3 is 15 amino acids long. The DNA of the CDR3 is TGTGCCAGTAGTACCGGGACAGCCGCTGGAAACACCATATATTTT. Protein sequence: CASSTGTAAGNTIYF.

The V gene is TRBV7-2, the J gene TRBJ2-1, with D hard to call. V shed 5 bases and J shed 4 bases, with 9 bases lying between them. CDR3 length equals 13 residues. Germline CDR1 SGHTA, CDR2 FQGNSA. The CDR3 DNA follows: TGTGCCAGCAGCCTGCAGGTGTACAATGAGCAGTTCTTC. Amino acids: CASSLQVYNEQFF.

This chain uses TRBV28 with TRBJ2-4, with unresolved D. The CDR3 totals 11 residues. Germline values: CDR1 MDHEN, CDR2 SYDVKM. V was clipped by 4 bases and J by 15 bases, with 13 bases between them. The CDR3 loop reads CASSSLGRGYF. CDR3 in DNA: TGTGCCAGCAGTTCCCTCGGCCGAGGGTACTTC.

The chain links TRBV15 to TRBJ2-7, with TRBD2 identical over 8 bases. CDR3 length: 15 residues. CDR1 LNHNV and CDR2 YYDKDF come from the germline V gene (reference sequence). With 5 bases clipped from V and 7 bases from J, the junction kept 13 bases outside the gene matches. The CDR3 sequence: CATSDRAGVGREQYF. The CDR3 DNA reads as TGTGCCACCAGCGATCGAGCGGGAGTAGGCAGGGAGCAGTACTTC. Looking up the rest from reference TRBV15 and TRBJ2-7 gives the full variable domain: DAMVIQNPRYQVTQFGKPVTLSCSQTLNHNVMYWYQQKSSQAPKLLFHYYDKDFNNEADTPDNFQSRRPNTSFCFLDIRSPGLGDTAMYLCATSDRAGVGREQYFGPGTRLTVT.

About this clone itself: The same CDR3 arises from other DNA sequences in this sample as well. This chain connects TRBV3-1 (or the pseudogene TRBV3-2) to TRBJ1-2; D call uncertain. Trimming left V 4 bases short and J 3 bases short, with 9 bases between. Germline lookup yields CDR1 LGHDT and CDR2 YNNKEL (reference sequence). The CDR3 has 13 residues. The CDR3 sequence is CASSPTKDYGYTF. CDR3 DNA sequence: TGTGCCAGCAGCCCGACTAAGGACTATGGCTACACCTTC.

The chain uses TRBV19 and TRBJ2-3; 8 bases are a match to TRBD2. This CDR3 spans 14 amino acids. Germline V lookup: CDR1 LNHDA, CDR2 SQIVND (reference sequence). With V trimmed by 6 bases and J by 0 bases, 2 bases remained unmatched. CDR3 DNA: TGTGCCAGTAGGGCTAGCGGGAGCACAGATACGCAGTATTTT. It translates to CASRASGSTDTQYF.

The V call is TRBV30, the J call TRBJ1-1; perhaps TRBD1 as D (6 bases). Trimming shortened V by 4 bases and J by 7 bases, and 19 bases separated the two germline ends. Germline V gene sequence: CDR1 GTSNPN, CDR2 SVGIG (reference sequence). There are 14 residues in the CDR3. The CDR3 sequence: CAWTLGAGEDEAFF. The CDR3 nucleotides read TGTGCCTGGACGTTGGGGGCTGGAGAGGATGAAGCTTTCTTT.

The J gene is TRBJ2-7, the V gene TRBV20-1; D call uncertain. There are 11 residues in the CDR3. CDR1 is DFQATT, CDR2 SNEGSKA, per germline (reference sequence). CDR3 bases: TGCCTTGGAGCGAACTCCTACGAGCAGTACTTC. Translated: CLGANSYEQYF.

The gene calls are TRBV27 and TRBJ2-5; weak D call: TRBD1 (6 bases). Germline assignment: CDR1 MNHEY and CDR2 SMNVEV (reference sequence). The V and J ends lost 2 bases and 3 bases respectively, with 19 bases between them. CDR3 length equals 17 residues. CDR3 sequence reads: CASSLIGGRTAEETQYF. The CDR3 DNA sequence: TGTGCCAGCAGTTTAATTGGGGGAAGGACAGCTGAAGAGACCCAGTACTTC.

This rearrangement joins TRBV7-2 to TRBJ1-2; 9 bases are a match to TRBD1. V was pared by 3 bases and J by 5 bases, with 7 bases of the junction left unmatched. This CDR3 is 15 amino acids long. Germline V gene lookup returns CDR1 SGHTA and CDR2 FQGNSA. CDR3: CASSFVTGQGYGYTF. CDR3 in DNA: TGTGCCAGCAGCTTCGTCACGGGACAGGGTTATGGCTACACCTTC.

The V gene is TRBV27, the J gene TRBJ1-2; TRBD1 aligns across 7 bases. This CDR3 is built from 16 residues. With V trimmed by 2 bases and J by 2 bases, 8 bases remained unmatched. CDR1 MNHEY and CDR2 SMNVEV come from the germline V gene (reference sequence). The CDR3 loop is CASSLTWPGGNYGYTF. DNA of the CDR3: TGTGCCAGCAGTTTAACCTGGCCAGGGGGAAACTATGGCTACACCTTC.

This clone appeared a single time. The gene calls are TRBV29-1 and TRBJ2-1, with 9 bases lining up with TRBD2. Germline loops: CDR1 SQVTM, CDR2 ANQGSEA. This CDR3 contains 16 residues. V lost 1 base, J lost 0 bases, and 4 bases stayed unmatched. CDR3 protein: CSVEVLAGPSYNEQFF. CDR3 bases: TGCAGCGTTGAAGTGCTAGCGGGACCCTCCTACAATGAGCAGTTCTTC.

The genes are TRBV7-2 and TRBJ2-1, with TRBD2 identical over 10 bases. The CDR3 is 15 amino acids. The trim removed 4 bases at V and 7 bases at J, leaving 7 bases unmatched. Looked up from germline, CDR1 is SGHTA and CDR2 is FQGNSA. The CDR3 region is CASSSLAGERNEQFF. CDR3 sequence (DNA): TGTGCCAGCAGCTCGCTAGCGGGAGAAAGGAATGAGCAGTTCTTC.

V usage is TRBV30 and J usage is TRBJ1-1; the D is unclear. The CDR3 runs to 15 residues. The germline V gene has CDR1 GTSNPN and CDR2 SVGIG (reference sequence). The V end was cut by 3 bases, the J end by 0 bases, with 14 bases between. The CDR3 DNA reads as TGTGCCTGGAGGTCCGGGAACCTAATGAACACTGAAGCTTTCTTT. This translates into CAWRSGNLMNTEAFF.

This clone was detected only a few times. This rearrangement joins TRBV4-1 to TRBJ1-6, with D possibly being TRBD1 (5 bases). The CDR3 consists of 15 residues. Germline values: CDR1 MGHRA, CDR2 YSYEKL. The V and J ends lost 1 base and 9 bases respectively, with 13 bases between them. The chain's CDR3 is CASSQGQTELSPLHF. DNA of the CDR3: TGCGCCAGCAGCCAAGGCCAGACAGAACTTTCACCCCTCCACTTT.

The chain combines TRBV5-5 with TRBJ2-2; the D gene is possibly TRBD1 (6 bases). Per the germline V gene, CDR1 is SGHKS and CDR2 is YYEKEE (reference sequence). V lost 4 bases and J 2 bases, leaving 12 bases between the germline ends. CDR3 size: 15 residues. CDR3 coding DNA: TGTGCCAGCAGCCGACAGGAGAAAAACACCGGGGAGCTGTTTTTT. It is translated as CASSRQEKNTGELFF.

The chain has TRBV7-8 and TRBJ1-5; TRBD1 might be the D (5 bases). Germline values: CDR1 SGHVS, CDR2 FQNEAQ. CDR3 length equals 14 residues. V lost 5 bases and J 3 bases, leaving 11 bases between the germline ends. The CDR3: CASSPGQVNQPQHF. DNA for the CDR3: TGTGCCAGCAGCCCAGGGCAGGTCAATCAGCCCCAGCATTTT.

This chain's CDR3 is CASSPYRGPEAFF. The CDR3 DNA sequence: TGCGCCAGCAGCCCCTACAGGGGCCCTGAAGCTTTCTTT. The chain joins TRBV5-1 to TRBJ1-1; TRBD1 matches at 7 bases. Germline V gene sequence: CDR1 SGHRS, CDR2 YFSETQ. Germline trimming cut 4 bases from V and 6 bases from J; bases unmatched to any gene: 6. CDR3 length equals 13 residues.

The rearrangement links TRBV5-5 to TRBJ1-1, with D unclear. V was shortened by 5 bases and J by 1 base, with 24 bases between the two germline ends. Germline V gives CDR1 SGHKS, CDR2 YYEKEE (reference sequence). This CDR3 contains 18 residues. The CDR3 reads CASRKSPFLRRPNTEAFF. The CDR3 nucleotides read TGTGCCAGCAGAAAATCCCCGTTTTTACGGAGGCCGAACACTGAAGCTTTCTTT. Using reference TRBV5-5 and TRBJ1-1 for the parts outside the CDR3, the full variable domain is DAGVTQSPTHLIKTRGQQVTLRCSPISGHKSVSWYQQVLGQGPQFIFQYYEKEERGRGNFPDRFSARQFPNYSSELNVNALLLGDSALYLCASRKSPFLRRPNTEAFFGQGTRLTVV.

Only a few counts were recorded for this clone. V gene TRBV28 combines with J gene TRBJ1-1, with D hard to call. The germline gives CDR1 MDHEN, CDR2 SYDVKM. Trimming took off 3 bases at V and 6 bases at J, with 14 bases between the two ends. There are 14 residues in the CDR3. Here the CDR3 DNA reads TGTGCCAGCAGTTTTTTTCGAGAGGGCGCTGAAGCTTTCTTT. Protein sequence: CASSFFREGAEAFF.

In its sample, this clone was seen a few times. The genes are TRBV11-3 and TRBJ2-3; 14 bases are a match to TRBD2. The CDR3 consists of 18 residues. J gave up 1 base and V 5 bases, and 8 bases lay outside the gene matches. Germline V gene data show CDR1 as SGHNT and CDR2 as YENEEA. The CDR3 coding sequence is TGTGCCAGCAGCAAGACTAGCGGGGGGGCATTTGGCACAGATACGCAGTATTTT. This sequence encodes CASSKTSGGAFGTDTQYF.

The DNA for the CDR3 is TGCGCCAGCAGCTTGTTCTCCCGTTACGGGGGATCTAATGAAAAACTGTTTTTT. Translating gives CASSLFSRYGGSNEKLFF. The chain joins TRBV5-1 to TRBJ1-4; the D gene is possibly TRBD1 (5 bases). CDR1 SGHRS and CDR2 YFSETQ come from the germline V gene. This CDR3 is 18 amino acids long. Trimming removed 1 base from V and 3 bases from J, with 19 bases in between. The full variable domain, completed using reference TRBV5-1 and TRBJ1-4, is KAGVTQTPRYLIKTRGQQVTLSCSPISGHRSVSWYQQTPGQGLQFLFEYFSETQRNKGNFPGRFSGRQFSNSRSEMNVSTLELGDSALYLCASSLFSRYGGSNEKLFFGSGTQLSVL.

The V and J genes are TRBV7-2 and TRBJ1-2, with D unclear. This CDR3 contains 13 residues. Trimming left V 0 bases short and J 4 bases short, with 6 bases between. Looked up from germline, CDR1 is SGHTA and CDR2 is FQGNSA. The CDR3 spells CASSLAQIYGYTF. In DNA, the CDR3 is TGTGCCAGCAGCTTAGCGCAGATCTATGGCTACACCTTC.